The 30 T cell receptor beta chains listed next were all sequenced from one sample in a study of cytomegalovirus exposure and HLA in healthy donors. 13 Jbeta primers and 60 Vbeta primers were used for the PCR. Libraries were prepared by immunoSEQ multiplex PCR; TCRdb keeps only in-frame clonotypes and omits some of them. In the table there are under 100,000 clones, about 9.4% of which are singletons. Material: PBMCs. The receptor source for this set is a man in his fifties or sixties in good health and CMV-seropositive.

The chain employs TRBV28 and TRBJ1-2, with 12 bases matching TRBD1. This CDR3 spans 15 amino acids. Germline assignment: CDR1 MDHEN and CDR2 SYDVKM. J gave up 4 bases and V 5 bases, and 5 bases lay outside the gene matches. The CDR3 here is CASSRDRGQVYGYTF. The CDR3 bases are TGTGCCAGCAGTAGGGACAGGGGGCAAGTCTATGGCTACACCTTC.

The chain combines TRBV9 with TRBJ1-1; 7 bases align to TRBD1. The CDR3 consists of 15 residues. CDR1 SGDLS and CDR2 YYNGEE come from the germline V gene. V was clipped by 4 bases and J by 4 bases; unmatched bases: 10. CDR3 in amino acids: CASSSRTGFGTEAFF. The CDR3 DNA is TGTGCCAGCAGCTCCCGGACAGGTTTCGGCACTGAAGCTTTCTTT.

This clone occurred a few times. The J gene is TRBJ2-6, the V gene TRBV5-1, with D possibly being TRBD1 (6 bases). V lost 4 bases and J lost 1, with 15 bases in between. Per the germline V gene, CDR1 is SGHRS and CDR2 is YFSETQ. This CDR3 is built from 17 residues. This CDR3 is CASSLRDTQSGANVLTF. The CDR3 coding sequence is TGCGCCAGCAGCCTCCGGGACACTCAGTCTGGGGCCAACGTCCTGACTTTC.

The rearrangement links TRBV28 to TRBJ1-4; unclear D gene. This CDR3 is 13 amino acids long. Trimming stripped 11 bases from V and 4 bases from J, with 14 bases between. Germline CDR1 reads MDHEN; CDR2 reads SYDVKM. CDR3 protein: CAGRRARNEKLFF. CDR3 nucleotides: TGTGCCGGAAGGAGAGCCCGTAATGAAAAACTGTTTTTT.

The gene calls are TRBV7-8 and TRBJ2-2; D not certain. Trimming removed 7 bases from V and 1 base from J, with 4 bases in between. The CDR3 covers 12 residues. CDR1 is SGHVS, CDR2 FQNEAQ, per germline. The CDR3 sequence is CASTRNTGELFF. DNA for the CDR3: TGTGCCAGCACCCGGAACACCGGGGAGCTGTTTTTT.

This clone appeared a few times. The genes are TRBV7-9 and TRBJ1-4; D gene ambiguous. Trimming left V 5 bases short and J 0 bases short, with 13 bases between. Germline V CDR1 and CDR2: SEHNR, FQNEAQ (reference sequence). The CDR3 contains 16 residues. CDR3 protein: CASSPGIFSTNEKLFF. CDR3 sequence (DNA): TGTGCCAGCAGCCCCGGGATTTTTTCAACTAATGAAAAACTGTTTTTT.

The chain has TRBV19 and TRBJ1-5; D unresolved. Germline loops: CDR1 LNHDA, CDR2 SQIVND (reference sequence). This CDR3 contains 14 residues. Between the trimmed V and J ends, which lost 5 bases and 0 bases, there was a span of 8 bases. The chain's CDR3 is CASSRLFSNQPQHF. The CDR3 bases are TGTGCCAGTAGTCGACTGTTTAGCAATCAGCCCCAGCATTTT.

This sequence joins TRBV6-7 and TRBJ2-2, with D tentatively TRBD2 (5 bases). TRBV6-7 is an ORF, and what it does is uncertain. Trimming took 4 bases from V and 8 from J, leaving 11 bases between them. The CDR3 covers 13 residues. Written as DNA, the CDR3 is TGTGCCAGCAGTTGCAGGAGGTGGGGGGAGCTGTTTTTT. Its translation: CASSCRRWGELFF.

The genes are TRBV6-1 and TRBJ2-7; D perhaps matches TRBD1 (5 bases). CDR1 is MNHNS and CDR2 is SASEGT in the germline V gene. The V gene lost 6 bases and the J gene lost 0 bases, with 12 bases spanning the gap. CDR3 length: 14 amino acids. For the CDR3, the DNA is TGTGCCAGCAGCCCCTGGGGCAACTCCTACGAGCAGTACTTC. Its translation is CASSPWGNSYEQYF.

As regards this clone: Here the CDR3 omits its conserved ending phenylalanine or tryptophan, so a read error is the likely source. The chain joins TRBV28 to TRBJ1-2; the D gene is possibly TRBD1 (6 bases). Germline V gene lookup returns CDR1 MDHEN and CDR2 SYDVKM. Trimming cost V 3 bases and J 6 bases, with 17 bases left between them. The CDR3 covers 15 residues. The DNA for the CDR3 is TGTGCCAGCAGTTTCGGGTCCGGCAGGGGTCATGGCTACACCCTC. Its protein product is CASSFGSGRGHGYTL.

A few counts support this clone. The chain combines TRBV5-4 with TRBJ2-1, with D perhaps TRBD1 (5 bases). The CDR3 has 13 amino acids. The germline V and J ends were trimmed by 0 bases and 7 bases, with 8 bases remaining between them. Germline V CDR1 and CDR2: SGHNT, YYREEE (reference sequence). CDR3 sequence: CASSLGDSNEQFF. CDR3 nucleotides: TGTGCCAGCAGCTTGGGAGACAGTAATGAGCAGTTCTTC. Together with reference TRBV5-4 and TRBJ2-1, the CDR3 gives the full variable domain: ETGVTQSPTHLIKTRGQQVTLRCSSQSGHNTVSWYQQALGQGPQFIFQYYREEENGRGNFPPRFSGLQFPNYSSELNVNALELDDSALYLCASSLGDSNEQFFGPGTRLTVL.

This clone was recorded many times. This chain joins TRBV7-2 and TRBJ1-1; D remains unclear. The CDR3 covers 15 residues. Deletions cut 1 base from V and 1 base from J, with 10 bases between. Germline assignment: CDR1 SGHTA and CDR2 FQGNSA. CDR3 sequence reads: CASSLVWLPNTEAFF. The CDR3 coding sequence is TGTGCCAGCAGCTTAGTATGGCTCCCGAACACTGAAGCTTTCTTT.

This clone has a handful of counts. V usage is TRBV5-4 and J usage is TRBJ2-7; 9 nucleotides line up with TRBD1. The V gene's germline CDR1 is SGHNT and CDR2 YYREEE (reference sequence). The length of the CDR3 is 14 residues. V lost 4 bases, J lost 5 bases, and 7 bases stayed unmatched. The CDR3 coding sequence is TGTGCCAGCAGCCCCCGGGACAGGGTCGACGAGCAGTACTTC. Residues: CASSPRDRVDEQYF.

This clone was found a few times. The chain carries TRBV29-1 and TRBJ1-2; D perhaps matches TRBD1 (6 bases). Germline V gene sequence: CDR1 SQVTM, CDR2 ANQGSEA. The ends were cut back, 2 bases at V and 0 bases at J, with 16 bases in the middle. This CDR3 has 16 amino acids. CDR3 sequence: CSVEPHTGRANYGYTF. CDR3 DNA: TGCAGCGTTGAACCCCATACAGGGAGAGCTAACTATGGCTACACCTTC. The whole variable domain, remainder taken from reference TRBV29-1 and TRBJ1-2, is SAVISQKPSRDICQRGTSLTIQCQVDSQVTMMFWYRQQPGQSLTLIATANQGSEATYESGFVIDKFPISRPNLTFSTLTVSNMSPEDSSIYLCSVEPHTGRANYGYTFGSGTRLTVV.

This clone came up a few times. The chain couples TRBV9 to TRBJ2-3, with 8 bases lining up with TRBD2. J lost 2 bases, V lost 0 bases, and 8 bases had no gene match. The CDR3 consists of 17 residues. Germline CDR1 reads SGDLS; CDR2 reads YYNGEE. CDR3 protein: CASSVAGSGTPTDTQYF. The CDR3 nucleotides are TGTGCCAGCAGCGTAGCTGGTAGCGGGACACCCACAGATACGCAGTATTTT.

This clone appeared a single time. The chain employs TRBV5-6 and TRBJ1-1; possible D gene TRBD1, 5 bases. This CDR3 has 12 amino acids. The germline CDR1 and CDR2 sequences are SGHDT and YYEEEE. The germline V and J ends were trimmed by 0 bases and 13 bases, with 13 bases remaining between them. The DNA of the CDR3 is TGTGCCAGCAGCTTGGGCAAGGGGTTCGATTTCTTT. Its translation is CASSLGKGFDFF.

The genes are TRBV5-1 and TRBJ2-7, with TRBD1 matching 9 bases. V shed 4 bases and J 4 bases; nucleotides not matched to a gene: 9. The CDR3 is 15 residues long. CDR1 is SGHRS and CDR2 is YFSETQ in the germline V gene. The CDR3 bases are TGCGCCAGCAGCCTCCGGACAGGGGAGGTTTACGAGCAGTACTTC. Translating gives CASSLRTGEVYEQYF.

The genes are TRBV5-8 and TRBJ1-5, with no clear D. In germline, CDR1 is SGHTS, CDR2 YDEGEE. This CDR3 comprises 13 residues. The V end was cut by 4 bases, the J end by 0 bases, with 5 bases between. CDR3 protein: CASSPGSNQPQHF. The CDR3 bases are TGTGCCAGCAGCCCAGGTAGCAATCAGCCCCAGCATTTT.

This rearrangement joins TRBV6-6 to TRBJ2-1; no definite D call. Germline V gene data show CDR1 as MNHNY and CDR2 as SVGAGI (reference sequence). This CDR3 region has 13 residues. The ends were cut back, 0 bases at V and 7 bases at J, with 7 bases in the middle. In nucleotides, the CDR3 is TGTGCCAGCAGTTACTCGTCTTTTAATGAGCAGTTCTTC. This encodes CASSYSSFNEQFF.

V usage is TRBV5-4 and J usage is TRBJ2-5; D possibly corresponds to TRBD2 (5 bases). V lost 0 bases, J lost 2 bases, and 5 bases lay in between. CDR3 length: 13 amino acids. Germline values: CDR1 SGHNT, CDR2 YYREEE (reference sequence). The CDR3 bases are TGTGCCAGCAGCTTGGGGAGGCAAGAGACCCAGTACTTC. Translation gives CASSLGRQETQYF.

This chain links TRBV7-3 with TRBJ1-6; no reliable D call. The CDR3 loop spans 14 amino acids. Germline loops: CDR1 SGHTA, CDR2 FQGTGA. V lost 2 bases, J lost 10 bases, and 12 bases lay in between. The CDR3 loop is CASSLAAGTSPLHF. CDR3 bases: TGTGCCAGCAGCTTAGCCGCAGGTACCTCACCCCTCCACTTT. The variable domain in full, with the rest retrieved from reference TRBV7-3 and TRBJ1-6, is GAGVSQTPSNKVTEKGKYVELRCDPISGHTALYWYRQSLGQGPEFLIYFQGTGAADDSGLPNDRFFAVRPEGSVSTLKIQRTERGDSAVYLCASSLAAGTSPLHFGNGTRLTVT.

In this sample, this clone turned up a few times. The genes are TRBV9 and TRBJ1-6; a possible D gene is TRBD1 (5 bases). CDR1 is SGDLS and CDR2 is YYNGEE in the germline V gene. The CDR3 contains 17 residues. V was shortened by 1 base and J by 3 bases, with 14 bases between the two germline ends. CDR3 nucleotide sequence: TGTGCCAGCAGCGTACAAGTGTCCGGGGGCTATAATTCACCCCTCCACTTT. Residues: CASSVQVSGGYNSPLHF.

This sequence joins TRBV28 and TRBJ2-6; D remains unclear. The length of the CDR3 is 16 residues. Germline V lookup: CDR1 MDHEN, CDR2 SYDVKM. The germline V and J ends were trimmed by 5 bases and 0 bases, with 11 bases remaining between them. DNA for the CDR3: TGTGCCAGCAGTCACAGAAAAGGCTCTGGGGCCAACGTCCTGACTTTC. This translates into CASSHRKGSGANVLTF.

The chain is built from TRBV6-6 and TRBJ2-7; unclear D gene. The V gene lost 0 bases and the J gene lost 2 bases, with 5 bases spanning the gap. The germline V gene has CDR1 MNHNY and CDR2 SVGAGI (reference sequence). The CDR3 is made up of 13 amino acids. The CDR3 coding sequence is TGTGCCAGCAGTTACTCGTCAACCTACGAGCAGTACTTC. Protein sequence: CASSYSSTYEQYF.

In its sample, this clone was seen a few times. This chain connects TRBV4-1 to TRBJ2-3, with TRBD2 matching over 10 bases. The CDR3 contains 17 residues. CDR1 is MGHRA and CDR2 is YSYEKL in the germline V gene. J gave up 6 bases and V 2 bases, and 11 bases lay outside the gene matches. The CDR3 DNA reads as TGCGCCAGCAGCCAAAAAGGCCCAGCGGGAGGGCTGGATACGCAGTATTTT. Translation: CASSQKGPAGGLDTQYF.

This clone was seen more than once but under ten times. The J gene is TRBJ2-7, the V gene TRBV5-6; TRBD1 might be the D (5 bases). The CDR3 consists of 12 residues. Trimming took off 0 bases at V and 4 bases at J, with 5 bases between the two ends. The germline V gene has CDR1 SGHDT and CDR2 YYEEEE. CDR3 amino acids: CASSLEGYEQYV. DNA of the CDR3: TGTGCCAGCAGCTTGGAGGGGTACGAGCAGTACGTC.

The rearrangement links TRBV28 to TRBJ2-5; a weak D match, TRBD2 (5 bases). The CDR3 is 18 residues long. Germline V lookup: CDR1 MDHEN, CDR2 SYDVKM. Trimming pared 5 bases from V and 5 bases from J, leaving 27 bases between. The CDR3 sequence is CASSATPPLGGLGETQYF. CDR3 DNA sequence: TGTGCCAGCAGTGCGACTCCCCCACTTGGAGGCTTGGGGGAGACCCAGTACTTC.

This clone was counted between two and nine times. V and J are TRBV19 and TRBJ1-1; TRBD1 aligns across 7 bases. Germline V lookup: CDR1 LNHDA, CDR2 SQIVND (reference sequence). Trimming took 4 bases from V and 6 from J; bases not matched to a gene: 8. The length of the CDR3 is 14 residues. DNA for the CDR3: TGTGCCAGTAGTAGAACAGGGGTATGGGCTGAAGCTTTCTTT. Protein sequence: CASSRTGVWAEAFF. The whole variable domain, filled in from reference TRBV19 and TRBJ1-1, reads DGGITQSPKYLFRKEGQNVTLSCEQNLNHDAMYWYRQDPGQGLRLIYYSQIVNDFQKGDIAEGYSVSREKKESFPLTVTSAQKNPTAFYLCASSRTGVWAEAFFGQGTRLTVV.

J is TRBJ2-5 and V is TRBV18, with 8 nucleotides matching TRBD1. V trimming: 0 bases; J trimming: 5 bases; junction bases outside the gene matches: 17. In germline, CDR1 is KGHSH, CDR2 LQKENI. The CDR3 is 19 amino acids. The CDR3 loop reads CASSPPTGGPNNKQETQYF. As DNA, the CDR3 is TGTGCCAGCTCACCACCCACAGGGGGACCCAACAATAAGCAGGAGACCCAGTACTTC.

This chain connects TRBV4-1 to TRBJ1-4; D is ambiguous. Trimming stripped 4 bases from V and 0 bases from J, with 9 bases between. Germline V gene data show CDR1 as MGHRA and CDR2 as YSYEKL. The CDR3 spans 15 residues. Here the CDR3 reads CASSPLRTTNEKLFF. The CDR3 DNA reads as TGCGCCAGCAGCCCCCTAAGAACAACTAATGAAAAACTGTTTTTT.